The clone carrying this T cell receptor (beta chain) was picked up one time. The CDR3 runs 15 residues. Trimming cost V 0 bases and J 7 bases, with 16 bases left between them. Germline CDR1 is ENHRY and CDR2 is SYGVKD. This sample was taken from a study of Tregs in tolerant kidney transplant recipients. TCRdb's table, derived via immunoSEQ multiplex PCR, lists solely in-frame clones and lacks some. In the table there are roughly 80,000 clones, roughly 98% of which are singletons. The sequenced sample was CD4+ T cells from blood, obtained before the transplant. This rearrangement joins TRBV10-3 to TRBJ2-7; TRBD2 might be the D (6 bases). The origin of this receptor is a human donor who received a combined kidney and bone marrow transplant. The CDR3 is CAISESTRGKGEQYF. The DNA for the CDR3 is TGTGCCATCAGTGAGTCGACTCGCGGGAAGGGGGAGCAGTACTTC.